This passage covers 28 T cell receptor beta chains from one sample sequenced in a study of blood T cell repertoires in COVID-19. The method was immunoSEQ multiplex PCR; TCRdb's version includes in-frame clones alone and lacks a portion of them. The sample contains roughly 160,000 clones, around 83% of which appear only once. What was sequenced was peripheral blood. The receptors come from a man aged 35 to 55 with acute or convalescent COVID-19.

This chain connects TRBV19 to TRBJ2-1; TRBD1 aligns across 7 bases. Germline V CDR1 and CDR2: LNHDA, SQIVND (reference sequence). Trimming cost V 4 bases and J 6 bases; bases outside gene matches: 12. The CDR3 consists of 16 residues. The CDR3 loop is CASSRRTGENPNEQFF. CDR3 bases: TGTGCCAGTAGTAGAAGGACAGGTGAGAACCCCAATGAGCAGTTCTTC. The full variable domain, completed using reference TRBV19 and TRBJ2-1, is DGGITQSPKYLFRKEGQNVTLSCEQNLNHDAMYWYRQDPGQGLRLIYYSQIVNDFQKGDIAEGYSVSREKKESFPLTVTSAQKNPTAFYLCASSRRTGENPNEQFFGPGTRLTVL.

The chain carries TRBV5-1 and TRBJ2-5, with 12 nucleotides matching TRBD2. V was clipped by 4 bases and J by 2 bases; unmatched bases: 3. Germline V gives CDR1 SGHRS, CDR2 YFSETQ. The CDR3 has 15 residues. CDR3 residues: CASSRLAGAQETQYF. The CDR3 coding sequence is TGCGCCAGCAGCCGACTAGCGGGAGCGCAAGAGACCCAGTACTTC.

The chain uses TRBV28 and TRBJ2-1, with 8 bases aligning to TRBD2. Germline V CDR1 and CDR2: MDHEN, SYDVKM. Trimming removed 3 bases from V and 10 bases from J; junction bases left unmatched: 11. This CDR3 has 15 residues. The CDR3, as DNA: TGTGCCAGCAGTTTGGTGAGGACTAGCCGGACGGAGCAGTTCTTC. This translates into CASSLVRTSRTEQFF.

The chain employs TRBV30 and TRBJ1-3; TRBD1 matches at 9 bases. Trimming removed 0 bases from V and 1 base from J; junction bases left unmatched: 13. Germline values: CDR1 GTSNPN, CDR2 SVGIG (reference sequence). The CDR3 is 19 residues long. CDR3 loop: CAWSVLGQGFPRSGNTIYF. Here the CDR3 DNA reads TGTGCCTGGAGTGTCTTAGGACAGGGGTTCCCACGATCTGGAAACACCATATATTTT.

The chain links TRBV19 to TRBJ2-3, with 8 bases that match TRBD1. The CDR3 is 16 amino acids. V lost 6 bases to trimming and J lost 1 base; unmatched junction nucleotides: 9. From germline, CDR1 is LNHDA and CDR2 SQIVND (reference sequence). CDR3 in amino acids: CASSLGQGGRTDTQYF. The CDR3 DNA reads as TGTGCCAGTAGCTTAGGACAGGGAGGACGCACAGATACGCAGTATTTT.

The chain carries TRBV3-1 (or the pseudogene TRBV3-2) and TRBJ1-2, with 10 bases matching TRBD1. Germline CDR1 reads LGHDT; CDR2 reads YNNKEL (reference sequence). The CDR3 has 17 residues. After removal of 0 bases from V and 5 bases from J, the junction contained 9 bases not matched to a gene. The CDR3 coding sequence is TGTGCCAGCAGCCAAGATTCCTCGACAGGGGGCAAGTATGGCTACACCTTC. Translating gives CASSQDSSTGGKYGYTF.

This chain uses TRBV10-1 with TRBJ2-7, with D perhaps matching TRBD2 (5 bases). Germline CDR1 is WNHNN and CDR2 is SYGVQD (reference sequence). CDR3 length: 14 amino acids. V lost 3 bases, J lost 3 bases, and 12 bases lay in between. CDR3 region: CASSEGGLGYEQYF. CDR3 bases: TGCGCCAGCAGTGAAGGAGGTCTGGGCTACGAGCAGTACTTC.

This clone appeared a single time. The chain combines TRBV7-9 with TRBJ1-1; TRBD1 might be the D (5 bases). CDR3 length: 15 amino acids. Trimming took off 1 base at V and 4 bases at J, with 13 bases between the two ends. Per germline, CDR1 SEHNR and CDR2 FQNEAQ (reference sequence). The CDR3 coding sequence is TGTGCCAGCAGCTTAGTACGGATGGGGGGCACTGAAGCTTTCTTT. It codes for CASSLVRMGGTEAFF.

The chain has TRBV25-1 and TRBJ1-6; D remains ambiguous. This CDR3 is built from 13 residues. V was pared by 11 bases and J by 6 bases, with 14 bases between. Germline V gene lookup returns CDR1 MGHDK and CDR2 SYGVNS. The CDR3 coding sequence is TGTGCCGCCCAGGAACAGTTTAATTCACCCCTCCACTTT. It translates to CAAQEQFNSPLHF.

This clone was recorded once. The J gene is TRBJ1-2, the V gene TRBV7-3, with D uncertain. V lost 5 bases and J 2 bases, leaving 9 bases between the germline ends. Germline assignment: CDR1 SGHTA and CDR2 FQGTGA. The CDR3 length is 13 residues. CDR3 in DNA: TGTGCCAGCAGCCGTACTCAAAACTATGGCTACACCTTC. It translates to CASSRTQNYGYTF.

This chain connects TRBV24-1 to TRBJ2-3; 7 bases are shared with TRBD2. Germline V gives CDR1 KGHDR, CDR2 SFDVKD. V lost 4 bases to trimming and J lost 2 bases; unmatched junction nucleotides: 5. This CDR3 is 15 amino acids long. In DNA, the CDR3 is TGTGCCACCAGTGACCCCCGGGACTACACAGATACGCAGTATTTT. Protein product: CATSDPRDYTDTQYF.

V and J are TRBV3-1 (or the pseudogene TRBV3-2) and TRBJ2-3, with TRBD2 matching over 8 bases. The trim removed 3 bases at V and 1 base at J, leaving 6 bases unmatched. Germline V gene data show CDR1 as LGHDT and CDR2 as YNNKEL (reference sequence). CDR3 size: 16 residues. CDR3 DNA sequence: TGTGCCAGCAGCCAGAGGCGGGGGGCTGGCACAGATACGCAGTATTTT. It codes for CASSQRRGAGTDTQYF.

The chain employs TRBV3-1 (or the pseudogene TRBV3-2) and TRBJ1-6; 7 bases agree with TRBD1. CDR3 length: 16 residues. Germline trimming cut 0 bases from V and 8 bases from J; bases unmatched to any gene: 7. Germline assignment: CDR1 LGHDT and CDR2 YNNKEL (reference sequence). CDR3 sequence (DNA): TGTGCCAGCAGCCAAGATTTGACAGGGTGGTATTCACCCCTCCACTTT. Protein product: CASSQDLTGWYSPLHF.

The V gene is TRBV7-9, the J gene TRBJ2-3; 9 bases align to TRBD1. The CDR3 extends over 15 amino acids. Germline V gene data show CDR1 as SEHNR and CDR2 as FQNEAQ (reference sequence). Trimming at V came to 7 bases and at J to 6 bases, leaving 11 bases not matched to a gene. The CDR3 is CASTFGTGGGDTQYF. The CDR3 nucleotides are TGTGCCAGCACCTTCGGCACAGGGGGCGGCGATACGCAGTATTTT.

The rearrangement links TRBV29-1 to TRBJ2-7; tentative D call: TRBD1 (5 bases). Germline CDR1 and CDR2: SQVTM and ANQGSEA. There are 12 residues in the CDR3. The V gene lost 4 bases and the J gene lost 5 bases, with 12 bases spanning the gap. CDR3 DNA: TGCAGCGTTGTACCAGGGAACAACGAGCAGTACTTC. It is translated as CSVVPGNNEQYF.

The chain carries TRBV5-4 and TRBJ2-4, with a weak D call TRBD1 (6 bases). The germline V gene has CDR1 SGHNT and CDR2 YYREEE (reference sequence). The V end lost 0 bases, the J end lost 14 bases, and 21 bases lay between the germline ends. There are 15 residues in the CDR3. The CDR3 bases are TGTGCCAGCAGCTTGGCCGGGCAGGGGACCCTTAGAGAGTACTTC. Residues: CASSLAGQGTLREYF.

The gene calls are TRBV6-6 and TRBJ1-2; TRBD1 matches at 9 bases. This CDR3 contains 14 residues. CDR1 is MNHNY, CDR2 SVGAGI, per germline (reference sequence). Unmatched junction bases numbered 10, after V lost 6 bases and J lost 8 bases. The CDR3 DNA is TGTGCCAGCAGAACGACAGGGGGTTATTTCGGCTACACCTTC. Its protein product is CASRTTGGYFGYTF.

The chain uses TRBV4-1 and TRBJ2-3; 9 nucleotides line up with TRBD1. Germline trimming cut 2 bases from V and 4 bases from J; bases unmatched to any gene: 4. The CDR3 runs 15 residues. In germline, CDR1 is MGHRA, CDR2 YSYEKL. Here the CDR3 DNA reads TGCGCCAGCAGCCAACGGACAGGGGAGCCAGATACGCAGTATTTT. It translates to CASSQRTGEPDTQYF.

This clone was found a few times. V is TRBV4-2 and J is TRBJ2-7; 7 nucleotides agree with TRBD2. Germline V gene lookup returns CDR1 LGHNA and CDR2 YNFKEQ. The CDR3 contains 16 residues. J was trimmed by 3 bases and V by 6 bases; bases with no gene match: 14. CDR3 DNA: TGTGCCAGCAGTTCCCTCGTCCTAGCGGATATCTACGAGCAGTACTTC. Its protein product is CASSSLVLADIYEQYF.

The V call is TRBV3-1 (or the pseudogene TRBV3-2), the J call TRBJ2-2; 7 bases are shared with TRBD1. The V gene's germline CDR1 is LGHDT and CDR2 YNNKEL (reference sequence). V shed 0 bases and J 8 bases; nucleotides not matched to a gene: 3. There are 14 residues in the CDR3. CDR3 nucleotide sequence: TGTGCCAGCAGCCAAGAAGGGGGCGGTGGGGAGCTGTTTTTT. The encoded protein is CASSQEGGGGELFF.

The J gene is TRBJ1-4, the V gene TRBV30; tentative D call: TRBD1 (5 bases). V shed 3 bases and J shed 4 bases, with 12 bases lying between them. Germline CDR1 and CDR2: GTSNPN and SVGIG (reference sequence). The CDR3 length is 14 residues. The CDR3 sequence is CAWSSDSLNEKLFF. The CDR3 nucleotides are TGTGCCTGGAGCAGTGACAGTCTTAATGAAAAACTGTTTTTT.

This rearrangement joins TRBV6-5 to TRBJ1-2; a weak D match, TRBD1 (5 bases). The CDR3 is 12 amino acids. Germline V gene lookup returns CDR1 MNHEY and CDR2 SVGAGI. With 7 bases removed from V and 1 base from J, the gap between germline ends came to 7 bases. The CDR3 DNA reads as TGTGCCAGCATGGGGGGTAACTATGGCTACACCTTC. It is translated as CASMGGNYGYTF.

The chain couples TRBV11-3 to TRBJ2-7; TRBD1 agrees at 10 bases. The CDR3 runs to 13 residues. Trimming cost V 4 bases and J 7 bases; bases outside gene matches: 4. Germline CDR1 reads SGHNT; CDR2 reads YENEEA. CDR3 DNA: TGTGCCAGCAGCTCGGGACAGGGGCGTGAGCAGTACTTC. This codes for CASSSGQGREQYF.

This clone was detected only once. The chain joins TRBV7-2 to TRBJ2-5, with 7 bases identical to TRBD2. The J segment lost 4 bases and the V segment lost 2 bases, leaving 13 bases of the junction unmatched. CDR3 size: 17 residues. Germline V CDR1 and CDR2: SGHTA, FQGNSA. CDR3 DNA sequence: TGTGCCAGCAGCTTATCGGGGGGTGGTTTGCGCCGAGAGACCCAGTACTTC. Amino acid sequence: CASSLSGGGLRRETQYF.

The genes are TRBV4-3 and TRBJ2-3; D remains unclear. The CDR3 consists of 15 residues. Looked up from germline, CDR1 is LGHNA and CDR2 is YSLEER. Trimming pared 0 bases from V and 3 bases from J, leaving 10 bases between. CDR3 in amino acids: CASSQELARTDTQYF. The DNA of the CDR3 is TGCGCCAGCAGCCAAGAACTCGCGAGGACAGATACGCAGTATTTT.

This clone was counted a single time. V and J are TRBV5-1 and TRBJ2-7; no firm D call. Germline CDR1 SGHRS, CDR2 YFSETQ. V shed 0 bases and J shed 0 bases, with 4 bases lying between them. The CDR3 has 13 residues. The CDR3 sequence is CASSLGSSYEQYF. The CDR3 DNA is TGCGCCAGCAGCTTGGGCAGCTCCTACGAGCAGTACTTC.

Only one count was recorded for this clone. This chain connects TRBV28 to TRBJ2-7; tentative D call: TRBD1 (6 bases). The V end lost 0 bases, the J end lost 3 bases, and 12 bases lay between the germline ends. The CDR3 consists of 15 residues. Germline V CDR1 and CDR2: MDHEN, SYDVKM. In DNA form, the CDR3 reads TGTGCCAGCAGTTTATGGGGACAAGGGGACTACGAGCAGTACTTC. Translating gives CASSLWGQGDYEQYF.

The gene calls are TRBV5-6 and TRBJ1-3; 8 positions match TRBD1. Trimming took 3 bases from V and 4 from J; bases not matched to a gene: 6. The germline V gene encodes CDR1 SGHDT and CDR2 YYEEEE. The CDR3 sequence is 15 residues long. This CDR3 reads CASSWTRTGGNTIYF. The CDR3 DNA sequence: TGTGCCAGCAGCTGGACAAGGACAGGGGGAAACACCATATATTTT.